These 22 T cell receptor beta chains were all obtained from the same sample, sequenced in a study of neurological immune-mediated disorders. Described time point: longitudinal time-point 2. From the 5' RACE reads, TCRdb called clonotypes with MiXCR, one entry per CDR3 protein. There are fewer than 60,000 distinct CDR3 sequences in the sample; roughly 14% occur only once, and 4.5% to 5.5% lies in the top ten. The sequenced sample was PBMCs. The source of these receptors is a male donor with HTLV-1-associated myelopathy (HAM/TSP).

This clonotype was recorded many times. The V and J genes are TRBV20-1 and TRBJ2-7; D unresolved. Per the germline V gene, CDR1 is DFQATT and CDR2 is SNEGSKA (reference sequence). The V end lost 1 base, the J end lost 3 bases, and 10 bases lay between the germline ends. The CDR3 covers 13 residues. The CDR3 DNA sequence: TGCAGTGCTAGAGCTGAAGGGTTCTACGAGCAGTACTTC. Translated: CSARAEGFYEQYF.

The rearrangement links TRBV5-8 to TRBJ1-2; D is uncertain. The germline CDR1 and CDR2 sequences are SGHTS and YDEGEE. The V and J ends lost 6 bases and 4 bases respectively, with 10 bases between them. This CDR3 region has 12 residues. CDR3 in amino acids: CASNLGLYGYTF. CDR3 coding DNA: TGTGCCAGCAACTTAGGCCTCTATGGCTACACCTTC.

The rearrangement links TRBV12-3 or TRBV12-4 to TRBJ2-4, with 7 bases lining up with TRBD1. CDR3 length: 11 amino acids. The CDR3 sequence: CVNGQVDIQYF. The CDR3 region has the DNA TGTGTCAACGGACAGGTTGACATTCAGTACTTC.

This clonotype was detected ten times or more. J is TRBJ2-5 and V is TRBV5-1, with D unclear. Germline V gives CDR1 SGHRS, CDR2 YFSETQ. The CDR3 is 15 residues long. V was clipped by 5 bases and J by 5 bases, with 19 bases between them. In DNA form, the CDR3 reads TGCGCCAGCAGGGGTTCAGGCTCCACGGCGGAGACCCAGTACTTC. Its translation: CASRGSGSTAETQYF.

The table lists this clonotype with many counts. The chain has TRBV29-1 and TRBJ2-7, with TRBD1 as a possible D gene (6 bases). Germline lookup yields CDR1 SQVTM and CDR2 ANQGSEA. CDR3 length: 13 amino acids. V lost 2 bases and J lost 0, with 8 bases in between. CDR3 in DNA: TGCAGCGTTGAAACAGGGTCCTCCTACGAGCAGTACTTC. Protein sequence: CSVETGSSYEQYF.

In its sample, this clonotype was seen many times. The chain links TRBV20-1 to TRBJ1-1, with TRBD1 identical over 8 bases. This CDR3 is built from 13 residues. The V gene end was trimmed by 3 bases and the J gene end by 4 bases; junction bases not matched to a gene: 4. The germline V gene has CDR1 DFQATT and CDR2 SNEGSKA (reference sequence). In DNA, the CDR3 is TGCAGTGCTAGTAGGACAGGGCTCACTGAAGCTTTCTTT. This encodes CSASRTGLTEAFF.

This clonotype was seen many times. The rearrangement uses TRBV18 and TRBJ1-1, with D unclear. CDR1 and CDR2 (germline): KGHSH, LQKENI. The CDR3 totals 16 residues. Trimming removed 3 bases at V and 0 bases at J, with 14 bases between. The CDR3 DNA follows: TGTGCCAGCTCACCTCCCGTACAGCGAGTGAACACTGAAGCTTTCTTT. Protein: CASSPPVQRVNTEAFF. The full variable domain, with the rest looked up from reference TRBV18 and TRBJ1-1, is NAGVMQNPRHLVRRRGQEARLRCSPMKGHSHVYWYRQLPEEGLKFMVYLQKENIIDESGMPKERFSAEFPKEGPSILRIQQVVRGDSAAYFCASSPPVQRVNTEAFFGQGTRLTVV.

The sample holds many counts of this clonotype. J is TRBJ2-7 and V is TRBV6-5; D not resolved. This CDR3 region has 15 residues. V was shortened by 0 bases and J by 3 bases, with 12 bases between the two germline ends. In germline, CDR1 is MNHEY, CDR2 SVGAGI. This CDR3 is CASSYSGILGYEQYF. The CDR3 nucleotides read TGTGCCAGCAGTTACTCTGGTATTCTCGGCTACGAGCAGTACTTC.

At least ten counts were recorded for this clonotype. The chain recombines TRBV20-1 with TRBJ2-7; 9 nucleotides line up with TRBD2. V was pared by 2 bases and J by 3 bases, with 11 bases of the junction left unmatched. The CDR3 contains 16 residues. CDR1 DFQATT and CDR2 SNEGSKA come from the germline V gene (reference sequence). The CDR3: CSARHLARGGGYEQYF. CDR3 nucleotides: TGCAGTGCTAGACACTTAGCGCGGGGGGGGGGCTACGAGCAGTACTTC.

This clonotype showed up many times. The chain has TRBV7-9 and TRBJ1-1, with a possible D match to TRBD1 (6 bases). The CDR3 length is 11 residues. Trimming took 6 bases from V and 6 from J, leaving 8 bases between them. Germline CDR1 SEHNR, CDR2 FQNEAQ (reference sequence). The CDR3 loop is CASRQGSEAFF. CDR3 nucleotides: TGTGCCAGCAGACAGGGTTCTGAAGCTTTCTTT.

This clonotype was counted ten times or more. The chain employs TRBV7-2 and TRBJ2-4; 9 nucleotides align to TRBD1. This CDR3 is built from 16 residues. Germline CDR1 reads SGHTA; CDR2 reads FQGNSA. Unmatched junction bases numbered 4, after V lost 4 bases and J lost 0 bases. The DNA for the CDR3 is TGTGCCAGCAGCTCAAAGGGACAGGGAGCCAAAAACATTCAGTACTTC. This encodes CASSSKGQGAKNIQYF.

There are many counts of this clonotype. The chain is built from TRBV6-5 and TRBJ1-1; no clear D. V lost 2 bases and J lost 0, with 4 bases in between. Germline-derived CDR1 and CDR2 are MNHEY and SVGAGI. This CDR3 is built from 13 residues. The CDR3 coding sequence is TGTGCCAGCAGTTACGTCCTGAACACTGAAGCTTTCTTT. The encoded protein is CASSYVLNTEAFF.

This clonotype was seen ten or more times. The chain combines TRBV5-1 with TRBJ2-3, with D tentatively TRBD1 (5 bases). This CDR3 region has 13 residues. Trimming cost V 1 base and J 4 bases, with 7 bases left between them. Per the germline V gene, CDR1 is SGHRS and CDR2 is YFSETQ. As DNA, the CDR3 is TGCGCCAGCAGCTTGCAGGGATCAGATACGCAGTATTTT. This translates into CASSLQGSDTQYF.

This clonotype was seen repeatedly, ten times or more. CDR3 sequence reads: CASEGQYTYEQYF. In DNA, the CDR3 is TGTGCCAGCGAGGGGCAGTACACCTACGAGCAGTACTTC. The chain is built from TRBV6-1 and TRBJ2-7, with D possibly called TRBD1 or TRBD2 (5 bases each). Germline CDR1 and CDR2: MNHNS and SASEGT. V was pared by 8 bases and J by 2 bases, with 13 bases between. This CDR3 spans 13 amino acids.

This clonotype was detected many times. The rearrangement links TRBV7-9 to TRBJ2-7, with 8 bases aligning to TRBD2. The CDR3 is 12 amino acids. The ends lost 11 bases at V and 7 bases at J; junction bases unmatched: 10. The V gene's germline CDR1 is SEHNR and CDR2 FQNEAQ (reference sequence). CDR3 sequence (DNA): TGTGCCGGCCGGGGGGGGTCCCTAGAGCAGTACTTC. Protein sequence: CAGRGGSLEQYF.

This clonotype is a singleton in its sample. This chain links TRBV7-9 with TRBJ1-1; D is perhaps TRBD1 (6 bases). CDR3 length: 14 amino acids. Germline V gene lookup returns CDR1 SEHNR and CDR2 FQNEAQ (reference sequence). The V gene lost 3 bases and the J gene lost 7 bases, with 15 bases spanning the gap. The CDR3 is CASSLVMGADEAFF. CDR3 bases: TGTGCCAGCAGCTTGGTAATGGGGGCGGATGAAGCTTTCTTT. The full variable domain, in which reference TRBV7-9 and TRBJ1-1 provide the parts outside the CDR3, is DTGVSQNPRHKITKRGQNVTFRCDPISEHNRLYWYRQTLGQGPEFLTYFQNEAQLEKSRLLSDRFSAERPKGSFSTLEIQRTEQGDSAMYLCASSLVMGADEAFFGQGTRLTVV.

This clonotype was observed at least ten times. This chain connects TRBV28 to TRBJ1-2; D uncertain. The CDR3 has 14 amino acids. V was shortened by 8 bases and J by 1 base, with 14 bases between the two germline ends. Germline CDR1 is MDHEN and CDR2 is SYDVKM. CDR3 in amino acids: CASRRRRLNYGYTF. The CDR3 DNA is TGTGCCAGCCGCCGACGGCGACTTAACTATGGCTACACCTTC.

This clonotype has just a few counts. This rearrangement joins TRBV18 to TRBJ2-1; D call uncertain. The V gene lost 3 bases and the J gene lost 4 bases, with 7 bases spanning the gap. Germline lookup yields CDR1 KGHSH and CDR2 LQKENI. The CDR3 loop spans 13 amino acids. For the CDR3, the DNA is TGTGCCAGCTCACCTTCCACTTACAATGAGCAGTTCTTC. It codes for CASSPSTYNEQFF.

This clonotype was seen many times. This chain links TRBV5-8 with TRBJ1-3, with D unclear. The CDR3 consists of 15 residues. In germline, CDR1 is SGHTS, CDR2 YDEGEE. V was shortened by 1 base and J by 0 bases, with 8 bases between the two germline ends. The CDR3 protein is CASSLSRSSGNTIYF. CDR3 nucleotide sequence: TGTGCCAGCAGCTTGTCTCGGAGCTCTGGAAACACCATATATTTT.

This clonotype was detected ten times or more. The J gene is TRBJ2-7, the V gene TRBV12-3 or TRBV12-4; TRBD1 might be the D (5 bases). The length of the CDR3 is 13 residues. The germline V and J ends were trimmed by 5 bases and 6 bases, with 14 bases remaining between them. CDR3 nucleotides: TGTGCCAGCAGTCCAATCAGGGCCGGCGAGCAGTACTTC. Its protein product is CASSPIRAGEQYF.

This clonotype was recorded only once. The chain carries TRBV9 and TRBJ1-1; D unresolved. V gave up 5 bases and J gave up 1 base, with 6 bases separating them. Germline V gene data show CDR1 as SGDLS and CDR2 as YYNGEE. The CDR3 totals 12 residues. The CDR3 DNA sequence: TGTGCCAGCAGACCGGGGAACACTGAAGCTTTCTTT. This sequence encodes CASRPGNTEAFF.

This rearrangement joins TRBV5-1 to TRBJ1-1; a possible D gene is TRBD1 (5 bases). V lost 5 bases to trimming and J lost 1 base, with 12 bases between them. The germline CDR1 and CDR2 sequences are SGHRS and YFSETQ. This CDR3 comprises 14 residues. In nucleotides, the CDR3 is TGCGCCAGCAGTTGGGACGGGGGGAACACTGAAGCTTTCTTT. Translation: CASSWDGGNTEAFF.